These T cell receptor beta chains were read from a single sample in a study of T-cell memory formation after mild COVID-19. TCRdb reanalysed the 5' RACE reads using MiXCR and keeps one entry per CDR3 protein. The data show 470,000 or so distinct CDR3 sequences, 18% seen once. Input material: PBMCs or a T cell subset sorted from them (not recorded which). The receptors originated from a man between 18 and 35 years old who had mild COVID-19 (a few samples of this study predate the infection). Cell type and time point are not known. CDR3s include the opening cysteine and the closing phenylalanine or tryptophan. Each record gives: V gene, D gene, clone size, J gene, CDR3 DNA, CDR3 protein. A D gene is named only where the DNA matches it firmly. Size values are once, few and many counts, or a class for expanded clones, and some rows have none.

V: TRBV5-8; D: -; size: -; J: TRBJ2-5; DNA: TGTGCCAGCAGCTTGGCCTTGGTAGCCCAGTACTTC; CDR3: CASSLALVAQYF
V: TRBV3-1; D: -; size: many; J: TRBJ1-4; DNA: TGTGCCAGCAGCCTCTCCGGGGGACCTAATGAAAAACTGTTTTTT; CDR3: CASSLSGGPNEKLFF
V: TRBV7-2; D: TRBD1; size: -; J: TRBJ2-2; DNA: TGTGCCAGCAGCACAAGACAGGGGTCTTACACCGGGGAGCTGTTTTTT; CDR3: CASSTRQGSYTGELFF
V: TRBV28; D: -; size: -; J: TRBJ2-2; DNA: TGTGCCAGCAGTTTATTATTCGGGGGACAGTCGAACACCGGGGAGCTGTTTTTT; CDR3: CASSLLFGGQSNTGELFF
V: TRBV11-3; D: TRBD2; size: -; J: TRBJ2-2; DNA: TGTGCCAGCAGCTTTCGTGGCGCGGGGGGGCCCGGGGAGCTGTTTTTT; CDR3: CASSFRGAGGPGELFF
V: TRBV5-4; D: -; size: -; J: TRBJ1-1; DNA: TGTGCAAGCAGCCCCTGGACGAACACTGAAGCTTTCTTT; CDR3: CASSPWTNTEAFF
V: TRBV9; D: -; size: once; J: TRBJ1-3; DNA: TGTGCCAGCAGCGCCCAACAGGGTCAAGGAAACACCATATATTTT; CDR3: CASSAQQGQGNTIYF
V: TRBV18; D: -; size: once; J: TRBJ2-5; DNA: TGTGCCAGCTCACCTCGGGGGAACCTCCAAGAGACCCAGTACTTC; CDR3: CASSPRGNLQETQYF
V: TRBV12-3/TRBV12-4; D: -; size: -; J: TRBJ2-7; DNA: TGTGCCAGCAGTTTAGTGATTCGAGGCTCATCCTACGAGCAGTACTTC; CDR3: CASSLVIRGSSYEQYF
V: TRBV5-1; D: TRBD1; size: many; J: TRBJ2-2; DNA: TGCGCCAGCAGCGAGGACAGGGCCGGGGAGCTGTTTTTT; CDR3: CASSEDRAGELFF
V: TRBV5-1; D: TRBD1; size: few; J: TRBJ2-1; DNA: TGCGCCAGCAGCTCCTCACCGGGACAGGGGGCCTATGAGCAGTTCTTC; CDR3: CASSSSPGQGAYEQFF
V: TRBV28; D: -; size: -; J: TRBJ1-2; DNA: TGTGCCAGCAGTCCCGGGTGGGATGGCTACACCTTC; CDR3: CASSPGWDGYTF
V: TRBV2; D: TRBD1; size: few; J: TRBJ1-4; DNA: TGTGCCAGCAGTGGGACAGGGACTAATGAAAAACTGTTTTTT; CDR3: CASSGTGTNEKLFF
V: TRBV12-3/TRBV12-4; D: -; size: few; J: TRBJ2-5; DNA: TGTGCCAGCACCGGGGCAGGGTTCGTCGAGACCCAGTACTTC; CDR3: CASTGAGFVETQYF
V: TRBV24-1; D: TRBD2; size: few; J: TRBJ2-2; DNA: TGTGCCACCAGTGACTCCAGCGGGGGGCTCACCGGGGAGCTGTTTTTT; CDR3: CATSDSSGGLTGELFF
V: TRBV29-1; D: -; size: -; J: TRBJ2-1; DNA: TGCAGCGTTGGCACGGGCTACAATGAGCAGTTCTTC; CDR3: CSVGTGYNEQFF
V: TRBV7-3; D: TRBD2; size: -; J: TRBJ2-1; DNA: TGTGCCAGCAGCCCCCTTAGCGGGGGGACCTACAATGAGCAGTTCTTC; CDR3: CASSPLSGGTYNEQFF
V: TRBV29-1; D: TRBD2; size: -; J: TRBJ2-3; DNA: TGCAGCGTTGAAGTAGCGGGGGACCAAACAGATACGCAGTATTTT; CDR3: CSVEVAGDQTDTQYF
V: TRBV4-1; D: -; size: -; J: TRBJ1-5; DNA: TGCGCCAGCAGCCAAGTCGAGACGGGGGGAGCGAATCAGCCCCAGCATTTT; CDR3: CASSQVETGGANQPQHF
V: TRBV28; D: -; size: -; J: TRBJ2-6; DNA: TGTGCCACGGGAGGGGCCAACGTCCTGACTTTC; CDR3: CATGGANVLTF
V: TRBV7-9; D: -; size: few; J: TRBJ1-5; DNA: TGTGCCAGCAGCTACCCCGGTAGCAATCAGCCCCAGCATTTT; CDR3: CASSYPGSNQPQHF
V: TRBV20-1; D: -; size: few; J: TRBJ1-1; DNA: TGCAGTGCTAGATTAACAGGGCCGAACACTGAAGCTTTCTTT; CDR3: CSARLTGPNTEAFF
V: TRBV29-1; D: -; size: -; J: TRBJ2-3; DNA: TGCAGCGGGAACACGCCTCTGGGCACAGATACGCAGTATTTT; CDR3: CSGNTPLGTDTQYF
V: TRBV6-1; D: -; size: many; J: TRBJ1-6; DNA: TGTGCCAGCACTGGAGAGGGGGACGGGGGTAGAGCCCTCCACTTT; CDR3: CASTGEGDGGRALHF
V: TRBV7-2; D: -; size: -; J: TRBJ2-5; DNA: TGTGCCAGCAGCCCTAATGCGGGTGAGACCCAGTACTTC; CDR3: CASSPNAGETQYF
V: TRBV5-5; D: -; size: -; J: TRBJ1-1; DNA: TGTGCCAGCGGAAGATTCATGAACACTGAAGCTTTCTTT; CDR3: CASGRFMNTEAFF
V: TRBV19; D: -; size: few; J: TRBJ1-1; DNA: TGTGCCAGTAGTATTTTGTTGAGCGGCGCTGAAGCTTTCTTT; CDR3: CASSILLSGAEAFF
V: TRBV9; D: -; size: few; J: TRBJ2-3; DNA: TGTGCCAGCAGCCCCATATCCCGTACGCAGTATTTT; CDR3: CASSPISRTQYF